The 10 T cell receptor beta chains reported below all come from one sample, sequenced in a study of T-cell reconstitution after alpha-beta-depleted transplantation in children. The TCRbeta library was prepared with unique molecular identifiers. From the PCR reads, TCRdb called clonotypes with MiXCR, one entry per CDR3 protein. The table shows about 830,000 distinct CDR3 sequences, with 16% occurring only once. The sequences come from PBMCs, mostly from graft donor cells, collected 360 days after TCRalphabeta/CD19-depleted stem cell transplant. The origin of the receptors is a male patient younger than 18 who had a stem cell transplant for acute lymphoblastic leukemia, so the T cells may come from the graft donor.

The chain employs TRBV5-1 and TRBJ1-2; TRBD1 agrees at 9 bases. Per germline, CDR1 SGHRS and CDR2 YFSETQ. V lost 0 bases and J lost 9; bases outside the gene matches: 6. The CDR3 extends over 14 amino acids. The CDR3 protein is CASSLDGTGHRYTF. CDR3 coding DNA: TGCGCCAGCAGCTTGGACGGGACAGGGCATCGCTACACCTTC. Based on the CDR3 plus reference TRBV5-1 and TRBJ1-2, the full variable domain is KAGVTQTPRYLIKTRGQQVTLSCSPISGHRSVSWYQQTPGQGLQFLFEYFSETQRNKGNFPGRFSGRQFSNSRSEMNVSTLELGDSALYLCASSLDGTGHRYTFGSGTRLTVV.

The rearrangement links TRBV11-3 to TRBJ1-5; a weak D match, TRBD1 (5 bases). V shed 5 bases and J shed 7 bases, with 12 bases lying between them. The CDR3 has 13 amino acids. Germline CDR1 is SGHNT and CDR2 is YENEEA. The chain's CDR3 is CASSPQWGQPQHF. In DNA, the CDR3 is TGTGCCAGCAGCCCCCAATGGGGCCAGCCCCAGCATTTT.

The chain couples TRBV10-1 to TRBJ1-1; D unresolved. Trimming removed 3 bases from V and 6 bases from J, with 11 bases in between. CDR3 length equals 13 residues. The germline V gene has CDR1 WNHNN and CDR2 SYGVQD (reference sequence). The CDR3 is CASSDPDVPEAFF. In nucleotides, the CDR3 is TGCGCCAGCAGTGACCCCGACGTCCCTGAAGCTTTCTTT.

This clonotype has a handful of counts. The chain couples TRBV6-5 to TRBJ2-1; D perhaps matches TRBD2 (5 bases). The V gene lost 4 bases and the J gene lost 0 bases, with 13 bases spanning the gap. The CDR3 extends over 16 amino acids. The germline CDR1 and CDR2 sequences are MNHEY and SVGAGI. The CDR3 here is CASSSQDWGSYNEQFF. The DNA for the CDR3 is TGTGCCAGCAGTTCCCAGGACTGGGGCTCCTACAATGAGCAGTTCTTC.

This clonotype was seen more than once but under ten times. The chain couples TRBV2 to TRBJ2-4; 7 bases agree with TRBD1. The CDR3 loop spans 16 amino acids. The V and J ends lost 10 bases and 0 bases, in that order; junction bases with no gene match: 12. Germline CDR1 reads SNHLY; CDR2 reads FYNNEI. DNA for the CDR3: TGTGCCACCCACCAGGGGGACAAAATAGCCAAAAACATTCAGTACTTC. Amino acid sequence: CATHQGDKIAKNIQYF.

This clonotype has a handful of counts. The chain combines TRBV20-1 with TRBJ2-1; the match to TRBD2 covers 13 bases. The CDR3 totals 15 residues. From germline, CDR1 is DFQATT and CDR2 SNEGSKA (reference sequence). The ends lost 1 base at V and 9 bases at J; junction bases unmatched: 6. The CDR3 loop is CSARGRRTSGSEQFF. The DNA of the CDR3 is TGCAGTGCTAGAGGGAGGCGGACTAGCGGGAGTGAGCAGTTCTTC.

Many counts were recorded for this clonotype. V is TRBV5-1 and J is TRBJ2-7; 9 bases are a match to TRBD2. The CDR3 contains 15 residues. V shed 3 bases and J 0 bases; nucleotides not matched to a gene: 4. Germline V CDR1 and CDR2: SGHRS, YFSETQ. The CDR3 DNA is TGCGCCAGCAGCTCCCGTAGCGGGGGCTCCTACGAGCAGTACTTC. This encodes CASSSRSGGSYEQYF.

V gene TRBV2 combines with J gene TRBJ2-7; the match to TRBD1 covers 10 bases. CDR3 length equals 18 residues. Germline CDR1 and CDR2: SNHLY and FYNNEI. With V trimmed by 8 bases and J by 2 bases, 18 bases remained unmatched. CDR3 protein: CASCFMVFGGQGPYEQYF. CDR3 nucleotide sequence: TGTGCCAGCTGTTTTATGGTATTTGGGGGACAGGGGCCCTACGAGCAGTACTTC.

This clonotype was observed a few times. The CDR3 does not close with the conserved phenylalanine or tryptophan, likely indicating a read error. The DNA is omitted, as the CDR3 cannot be located on it reliably, and the CDR3 follows TCRdb's listing. Here the CDR3 reads CASSPRGPR. J is TRBJ2-5 and V is TRBV3-1; TRBD1, as called in the table, went unchecked against the DNA. Looked up from germline, CDR1 is LGHDT and CDR2 is YNNKEL (reference sequence). Counting both end residues, the CDR3 totals 9 amino acids.

This clonotype occurred a few times. This chain connects TRBV27 to TRBJ2-3, with 7 bases identical to TRBD1. CDR3 length: 16 residues. With V trimmed by 3 bases and J by 2 bases, 8 bases remained unmatched. The germline CDR1 and CDR2 sequences are MNHEY and SMNVEV (reference sequence). This CDR3 reads CASSFGWDRHTDTQYF. Written as DNA, the CDR3 is TGTGCCAGCAGTTTCGGGTGGGACAGACACACAGATACGCAGTATTTT.